The next 10 T cell receptor beta chains were all read from a single sample in a study. Using its own MiXCR run on the RT-PCR reads, TCRdb lists one record per CDR3 protein. The sample yields around 700,000 distinct CDR3 sequences, approximately 14% seen once. The specimen sequenced was memory CD4+ T cells from blood. Receptors originate from a female donor in good health, serving as a healthy control.

This chain links TRBV29-1 with TRBJ1-2; maybe TRBD1 (6 bases). CDR1 is SQVTM and CDR2 is ANQGSEA in the germline V gene. Trimming took off 7 bases at V and 1 base at J, with 19 bases between the two ends. The CDR3 has 15 residues. The CDR3 here is CSALLEGVVNYGYTF. DNA for the CDR3: TGCAGCGCACTTCTCGAGGGGGTAGTTAACTATGGCTACACCTTC.

This clonotype has at least ten counts. The chain combines TRBV28 with TRBJ2-2; D may be TRBD2 (5 bases). Germline V gives CDR1 MDHEN, CDR2 SYDVKM. This CDR3 spans 14 amino acids. V gave up 3 bases and J gave up 5 bases, with 10 bases separating them. The CDR3 spells CASSLAGQTGELFF. CDR3 DNA sequence: TGTGCCAGCAGTTTGGCGGGCCAAACCGGGGAGCTGTTTTTT.

A few counts support this clonotype. This chain's CDR3 is CSAPGRGVDQPQHF. As DNA, the CDR3 is TGCAGTGCCCCTGGGCGGGGGGTCGATCAGCCCCAGCATTTT. V usage is TRBV20-1 and J usage is TRBJ1-5, with a possible D match to TRBD1 (5 bases). From germline, CDR1 is DFQATT and CDR2 SNEGSKA (reference sequence). V was cut by 6 bases and J by 5 bases, with 17 bases left in between. There are 14 residues in the CDR3.

This clonotype appeared a few times. The chain joins TRBV3-1 to TRBJ2-6; 7 bases align to TRBD1. V shed 5 bases and J 4 bases; nucleotides not matched to a gene: 5. There are 15 residues in the CDR3. Germline assignment: CDR1 LGHDT and CDR2 YNNKEL (reference sequence). The CDR3 here is CASSKTGEGANVLTF. Here the CDR3 DNA reads TGTGCCAGCAGCAAAACAGGGGAAGGGGCCAACGTCCTGACTTTC.

The rearrangement joins TRBV28 to TRBJ1-5, with D unresolved. With 2 bases removed from V and 6 bases from J, the gap between germline ends came to 11 bases. The germline V gene has CDR1 MDHEN and CDR2 SYDVKM. The CDR3 contains 14 residues. The CDR3: CASSLGIKGQPQHF. DNA of the CDR3: TGTGCCAGCAGTTTAGGCATTAAGGGTCAGCCCCAGCATTTT.

This clonotype was found a few times. This sequence joins TRBV20-1 and TRBJ1-1; a weak D match, TRBD1 (6 bases). The V gene lost 6 bases and the J gene lost 2 bases, with 13 bases spanning the gap. Germline CDR1 and CDR2: DFQATT and SNEGSKA (reference sequence). This CDR3 region has 13 residues. CDR3 sequence reads: CSAYPTGNTEAFF. The CDR3 bases are TGCAGTGCATACCCGACAGGAAACACTGAAGCTTTCTTT.

This clonotype was seen a handful of times. The rearrangement links TRBV7-2 to TRBJ2-1; D not certain. Looked up from germline, CDR1 is SGHTA and CDR2 is FQGNSA. This CDR3 comprises 17 residues. The V end was cut by 1 base, the J end by 4 bases, with 17 bases between. CDR3 sequence (DNA): TGTGCCAGCAGCTTAGGGATGGGATCCGATGGTTACAATGAGCAGTTCTTC. As protein: CASSLGMGSDGYNEQFF.

This clonotype was recorded at least ten times. V and J are TRBV7-8 and TRBJ2-1; 10 bases fit TRBD2. CDR3 length: 15 amino acids. Per germline, CDR1 SGHVS and CDR2 FQNEAQ. Trimming took 3 bases from V and 5 from J; bases not matched to a gene: 4. DNA of the CDR3: TGTGCCAGCAGCTTCAAGCGGGGGGGCCACAATGAGCAGTTCTTC. Protein sequence: CASSFKRGGHNEQFF.

The chain combines TRBV27 with TRBJ1-2, with D perhaps matching TRBD1 (5 bases). The V end was cut by 0 bases, the J end by 2 bases, with 7 bases between. CDR1 and CDR2 (germline): MNHEY, SMNVEV (reference sequence). The CDR3 is made up of 14 amino acids. CDR3 in amino acids: CASSLSDSNYGYTF. Here the CDR3 DNA reads TGTGCCAGCAGTTTATCAGACAGCAACTATGGCTACACCTTC.

This clonotype was observed at least ten times. V gene TRBV10-3 combines with J gene TRBJ1-3; 8 bases agree with TRBD1. The CDR3 spans 17 residues. Germline lookup yields CDR1 ENHRY and CDR2 SYGVKD. J was trimmed by 1 base and V by 6 bases; bases with no gene match: 11. In nucleotides, the CDR3 is TGTGCCATCAGGGGACAGGACCCTGCGAGGTCTGGAAACACCATATATTTT. This translates into CAIRGQDPARSGNTIYF.